The present entry profiles one TCR beta chain with its context. What it binds is not known. Through a sample-barcoded 5' primer and a J-beta primer mix, a second PCR was run for roughly 7 to 12 cycles. MiXCR, run by TCRdb on the 5' RACE reads, gives a single entry per CDR3 protein. The repertoire holds hundreds of thousands of distinct CDR3 sequences, with 55% to 70% as singletons. This CDR3 region has 17 residues. The V end was cut by 6 bases, the J end by 8 bases, with 26 bases between. Per germline, CDR1 SGHTA and CDR2 FQGNSA. This specimen comes from a study of blood T cells in healthy people across ages. Overall study results and limits: The study found more naive CD4+ cells and higher diversity in long-lived than aged donors.

The sample taken for sequencing was blood. The receptor was derived from a man aged 30 to 45 in good health. The chain combines TRBV7-2 with TRBJ2-1; D possibly matches TRBD1 or TRBD2 (8 bases each). The CDR3 protein is CASRTGVAGSPWDEQFF. CDR3 in DNA: TGTGCCAGCAGGACAGGGGTAGCGGGGTCTCCATGGGATGAGCAGTTCTTC.